These T cell receptor beta chains were read from a single sample in a study of blood T cell repertoires in COVID-19. Profiling relied on immunoSEQ multiplex PCR, and the TCRdb table lists in-frame clones only, not all of them. The table records approximately 210,000 clones, 86% of them present only once. Sequenced input: peripheral blood. The source is a man aged 25-45 years who had recovered from COVID-19. The CDR3 runs from the conserved cysteine through the conserved F or W. Each record gives: V gene, clone size, D gene, J gene, CDR3 protein, CDR3 DNA. A D gene is named only where the DNA matches it firmly. The listing skips clone size in some rows; elsewhere it reads once, few, many or a size class.

V gene: TRBV5-6; clone size: -; D gene: -; J gene: TRBJ2-2; CDR3 protein: CASSLSESYLARELFF; CDR3 DNA: TGTGCCAGCAGCTTGTCGGAATCCTACCTAGCCAGGGAGCTGTTTTTT
V gene: TRBV10-2; clone size: -; D gene: TRBD2; J gene: TRBJ2-5; CDR3 protein: CAIAGVEWETQYF; CDR3 DNA: TGCGCCATCGCGGGGGTGGAGTGGGAGACCCAGTACTTC
V gene: TRBV7-2; clone size: -; D gene: -; J gene: TRBJ2-3; CDR3 protein: CASSSSQGTDTQYF; CDR3 DNA: TGTGCCAGCAGCTCCTCACAGGGAACAGATACGCAGTATTTT
V gene: TRBV14; clone size: -; D gene: -; J gene: TRBJ2-6; CDR3 protein: CASKSSGANVLTF; CDR3 DNA: TGTGCCAGCAAGAGCTCTGGGGCCAACGTCCTGACTTTC
V gene: TRBV19; clone size: -; D gene: -; J gene: TRBJ1-3; CDR3 protein: CASSQVLVYGNTIYF; CDR3 DNA: TGTGCCAGTAGTCAGGTTTTGGTTTATGGAAACACCATATATTTT
V gene: TRBV5-4; clone size: -; D gene: -; J gene: TRBJ2-1; CDR3 protein: CASRSNGGRSNEQFF; CDR3 DNA: TGTGCCAGCAGGTCGAACGGGGGGCGGTCCAATGAGCAGTTCTTC
V gene: TRBV6-5; clone size: -; D gene: TRBD1; J gene: TRBJ2-1; CDR3 protein: CASSYSRQGYNEQFF; CDR3 DNA: TGTGCCAGCAGTTACTCGAGACAGGGCTACAATGAGCAGTTCTTC
V gene: TRBV5-5; clone size: -; D gene: -; J gene: TRBJ1-2; CDR3 protein: CASSIGNPQTSGYTF; CDR3 DNA: TGTGCCAGCAGCATCGGGAATCCCCAAACGAGTGGCTACACCTTC
V gene: TRBV10-3; clone size: -; D gene: TRBD1; J gene: TRBJ1-6; CDR3 protein: CAISAGTGNSPLHF; CDR3 DNA: TGTGCCATCAGTGCCGGGACAGGGAATTCACCCCTCCACTTT
V gene: TRBV5-4; clone size: -; D gene: TRBD1; J gene: TRBJ2-1; CDR3 protein: CASSLVRGHNEQFF; CDR3 DNA: TGTGCCAGCAGCTTGGTGAGGGGGCACAATGAGCAGTTCTTC
V gene: TRBV15; clone size: -; D gene: -; J gene: TRBJ2-7; CDR3 protein: CATSPSSYEQYF; CDR3 DNA: TGTGCCACCAGCCCCAGCTCCTACGAGCAGTACTTC
V gene: TRBV3-1/TRBV3-2; clone size: -; D gene: TRBD1; J gene: TRBJ1-3; CDR3 protein: CASSPWTGGNTIYF; CDR3 DNA: TGTGCCAGCAGCCCGTGGACAGGTGGAAACACCATATATTTT
V gene: TRBV4-2; clone size: -; D gene: -; J gene: TRBJ2-7; CDR3 protein: CASSQDHGGVYEQYF; CDR3 DNA: TGTGCCAGCAGCCAGGATCATGGAGGGGTATACGAGCAGTACTTC
V gene: TRBV19; clone size: -; D gene: -; J gene: TRBJ1-1; CDR3 protein: CASSTGQNSNTEAFF; CDR3 DNA: TGTGCCAGTAGTACCGGACAGAATTCGAACACTGAAGCTTTCTTT
V gene: TRBV11-2; clone size: -; D gene: TRBD1; J gene: TRBJ1-2; CDR3 protein: CASSLAPGTVSNYGYTF; CDR3 DNA: TGTGCCAGCAGCTTAGCCCCCGGGACAGTCTCTAACTATGGCTACACCTTC
V gene: TRBV6-6; clone size: few; D gene: -; J gene: TRBJ1-1; CDR3 protein: CASVGGVTEAFF; CDR3 DNA: TGTGCCTCCGTGGGGGGGGTCACTGAAGCTTTCTTT
V gene: TRBV5-8; clone size: few; D gene: -; J gene: TRBJ1-3; CDR3 protein: CASSPRGILNSGNTIYF; CDR3 DNA: TGTGCCAGCAGCCCTAGAGGGATCCTAAACTCTGGAAACACCATATATTTT
V gene: TRBV27; clone size: -; D gene: -; J gene: TRBJ2-2; CDR3 protein: CASRPRRAPNTGELFF; CDR3 DNA: TGTGCCAGCAGACCCCGGCGGGCACCGAACACCGGGGAGCTGTTTTTT
V gene: TRBV6-5; clone size: -; D gene: -; J gene: TRBJ1-3; CDR3 protein: CASSLQGPPGNTIYF; CDR3 DNA: TGTGCCAGCAGTCTTCAGGGTCCTCCTGGAAACACCATATATTTT
V gene: TRBV6-2/TRBV6-3; clone size: once; D gene: -; J gene: TRBJ1-6; CDR3 protein: CASSVGTGWNYNSPLHF; CDR3 DNA: TGTGCCAGCAGTGTTGGTACGGGGTGGAACTATAATTCACCCCTCCACTTT
V gene: TRBV10-1; clone size: -; D gene: TRBD2; J gene: TRBJ2-5; CDR3 protein: CASSEDGLAGGGTQYF; CDR3 DNA: TGCGCCAGCAGTGAGGATGGACTAGCGGGGGGAGGGACCCAGTACTTC
V gene: TRBV2; clone size: once; D gene: -; J gene: TRBJ2-5; CDR3 protein: CASSPQGTQYF; CDR3 DNA: TGTGCCAGCAGTCCGCAGGGGACCCAGTACTTC
V gene: TRBV11-2; clone size: once; D gene: -; J gene: TRBJ1-2; CDR3 protein: CASSRVYGYTF; CDR3 DNA: TGTGCCAGCAGCCGCGTCTATGGCTACACCTTC
V gene: TRBV3-1/TRBV3-2; clone size: -; D gene: TRBD2; J gene: TRBJ2-1; CDR3 protein: CASSPGLAGGLYNEQFF; CDR3 DNA: TGTGCCAGCAGCCCGGGACTAGCGGGGGGACTCTACAATGAGCAGTTCTTC
V gene: TRBV11-2; clone size: -; D gene: -; J gene: TRBJ2-1; CDR3 protein: CASRFTGAGYNEQFF; CDR3 DNA: TGTGCCAGCAGATTCACGGGTGCCGGCTACAATGAGCAGTTCTTC
V gene: TRBV5-1; clone size: once; D gene: TRBD1; J gene: TRBJ2-2; CDR3 protein: CASSRDRESGELFF; CDR3 DNA: TGCGCCAGCAGTAGAGACAGGGAGAGCGGGGAGCTGTTTTTT
V gene: TRBV11-2; clone size: -; D gene: -; J gene: TRBJ2-3; CDR3 protein: CASSLRLAGLTDTQYF; CDR3 DNA: TGTGCCAGCAGCTTAAGGCTGGCGGGGCTCACAGATACGCAGTATTTT
V gene: TRBV11-3; clone size: -; D gene: -; J gene: TRBJ2-2; CDR3 protein: CASSFSWGRGNTGELFF; CDR3 DNA: TGTGCCAGCAGCTTCTCCTGGGGCCGAGGGAACACCGGGGAGCTGTTTTTT
V gene: TRBV9; clone size: -; D gene: -; J gene: TRBJ1-4; CDR3 protein: CASSAQGGVATNEKLFF; CDR3 DNA: TGTGCCAGCAGCGCGCAGGGAGGGGTTGCAACTAATGAAAAACTGTTTTTT
V gene: TRBV5-1; clone size: -; D gene: -; J gene: TRBJ2-3; CDR3 protein: CASSLAPAGTDTQYF; CDR3 DNA: TGCGCCAGCAGCTTGGCCCCAGCGGGCACAGATACGCAGTATTTT
V gene: TRBV6-2/TRBV6-3; clone size: -; D gene: TRBD1; J gene: TRBJ2-7; CDR3 protein: CASSYSTGQSYYEQYF; CDR3 DNA: TGTGCCAGCAGTTACTCGACGGGACAGTCGTACTACGAGCAGTACTTC
V gene: TRBV9; clone size: -; D gene: TRBD1; J gene: TRBJ1-2; CDR3 protein: CASSVPGQPYGYTF; CDR3 DNA: TGTGCCAGCAGCGTCCCGGGACAGCCCTATGGCTACACCTTC
V gene: TRBV30; clone size: -; D gene: -; J gene: TRBJ1-6; CDR3 protein: CAWGLNWSPNSPLHF; CDR3 DNA: TGTGCCTGGGGATTGAATTGGAGTCCTAATTCACCCCTCCACTTT
V gene: TRBV18; clone size: -; D gene: TRBD2; J gene: TRBJ2-2; CDR3 protein: CASSPPERGGLAGTGELFF; CDR3 DNA: TGTGCCAGCTCACCACCAGAGAGGGGAGGACTAGCGGGAACCGGGGAGCTGTTTTTT
V gene: TRBV9; clone size: once; D gene: -; J gene: TRBJ1-1; CDR3 protein: CASSASPSGDTEAFF; CDR3 DNA: TGTGCCAGCAGCGCCTCCCCCTCGGGGGACACTGAAGCTTTCTTT
V gene: TRBV12-3/TRBV12-4; clone size: -; D gene: -; J gene: TRBJ2-1; CDR3 protein: CASSFWDFNEQFF; CDR3 DNA: TGTGCCAGCAGTTTCTGGGACTTCAATGAGCAGTTCTTC
V gene: TRBV6-5; clone size: -; D gene: -; J gene: TRBJ1-5; CDR3 protein: CASGTSERQPQHF; CDR3 DNA: TGTGCCAGCGGGACATCTGAGAGGCAGCCCCAGCATTTT
V gene: TRBV5-4; clone size: once; D gene: TRBD2; J gene: TRBJ2-3; CDR3 protein: CASSLAGSDTQYF; CDR3 DNA: TGTGCCAGCAGCCTAGCGGGGTCAGATACGCAGTATTTT
V gene: TRBV7-9; clone size: -; D gene: TRBD1; J gene: TRBJ2-5; CDR3 protein: CASSWGRQGIFQETQYF; CDR3 DNA: TGTGCCAGCAGCTGGGGCCGACAGGGAATTTTTCAAGAGACCCAGTACTTC
V gene: TRBV5-1; clone size: -; D gene: -; J gene: TRBJ2-5; CDR3 protein: CASSLATSLRETQYF; CDR3 DNA: TGCGCCAGCAGCTTGGCCACTAGTCTGAGAGAGACCCAGTACTTC
V gene: TRBV27; clone size: once; D gene: -; J gene: TRBJ2-7; CDR3 protein: CASSFGREREQYF; CDR3 DNA: TGTGCCAGCAGTTTTGGAAGGGAGCGGGAGCAGTACTTC
V gene: TRBV5-1; clone size: -; D gene: -; J gene: TRBJ1-5; CDR3 protein: CASREQPLTGEPQHF; CDR3 DNA: TGCGCCAGCAGGGAGCAACCATTAACGGGGGAGCCCCAGCATTTT
V gene: TRBV6-5; clone size: -; D gene: -; J gene: TRBJ2-2; CDR3 protein: CASGGGGPGELFF; CDR3 DNA: TGTGCCAGCGGGGGAGGGGGGCCCGGGGAGCTGTTTTTT
V gene: TRBV3-1/TRBV3-2; clone size: -; D gene: -; J gene: TRBJ2-5; CDR3 protein: CASGLRVRETQYF; CDR3 DNA: TGTGCCAGTGGATTACGGGTGCGGGAGACCCAGTACTTC
V gene: TRBV7-2; clone size: -; D gene: -; J gene: TRBJ2-7; CDR3 protein: CASSLGGAWGYKNSYEQYF; CDR3 DNA: TGTGCCAGCAGCTTAGGCGGGGCCTGGGGGTACAAAAACTCCTACGAGCAGTACTTC
V gene: TRBV9; clone size: once; D gene: -; J gene: TRBJ2-6; CDR3 protein: CASSVATLIRRDGGSGANVLTF; CDR3 DNA: TGTGCCAGCAGCGTAGCTACATTGATCAGACGGGACGGGGGCTCTGGGGCCAACGTCCTGACTTTC
V gene: TRBV5-4; clone size: -; D gene: TRBD1; J gene: TRBJ1-2; CDR3 protein: CASSLQGEGYTF; CDR3 DNA: TGTGCCAGCAGCTTGCAGGGGGAGGGCTACACCTTC
V gene: TRBV6-6; clone size: -; D gene: -; J gene: TRBJ1-6; CDR3 protein: CASSYPGLSPLHF; CDR3 DNA: TGTGCCAGCAGTTACCCAGGGCTGTCACCCCTCCACTTT
V gene: TRBV7-2; clone size: once; D gene: -; J gene: TRBJ1-4; CDR3 protein: CASSQTELTLNEKLFF; CDR3 DNA: TGTGCCAGCAGCCAAACAGAGCTTACACTTAATGAAAAACTGTTTTTT
V gene: TRBV7-2; clone size: -; D gene: -; J gene: TRBJ1-6; CDR3 protein: CASSLAGPPNSPLHF; CDR3 DNA: TGTGCCAGCAGCTTAGCGGGGCCTCCAAATTCACCCCTCCACTTT
V gene: TRBV4-3; clone size: few; D gene: TRBD1; J gene: TRBJ2-7; CDR3 protein: CASSQDSTGSYEQYF; CDR3 DNA: TGCGCCAGCAGCCAAGATTCGACAGGGTCCTACGAGCAGTACTTC